This T cell receptor (beta chain) stems from a study of OX40 agonist ivuxolimab in advanced cancers. Study-wide context: The eligibility criteria allowed prior anti-PD-1, anti-PD-L1 or anti-CTLA-4 therapy, and around 40% had some. Study results and caveats: Averaging showed that CD8+ T cells had more expanded clones than CD4+ did.

Sequenced by immunoSEQ multiplex PCR; TCRdb stores in-frame clones only, minus some. This sample has roughly 59,000 clones, with approximately 88% found just once. Regarding this clone: Antigen: not known.

The germline V and J ends were trimmed by 3 bases and 7 bases, with 6 bases remaining between them. Germline-derived CDR1 and CDR2 are GTSNPN and SVGIG (reference sequence). The CDR3 runs 11 residues. The source material was CD4+ or CD8+ T cells sorted from blood, sampled in a trial of the OX40 agonist ivuxolimab. The chain couples TRBV30 to TRBJ1-4; D remains unclear. This receptor was identified in an adult with an advanced solid tumor such as melanoma, head and neck, liver or kidney cancer. CDR3: CAWRKGEKLFF. The CDR3 nucleotides read TGTGCCTGGAGAAAGGGTGAAAAACTGTTTTTT.